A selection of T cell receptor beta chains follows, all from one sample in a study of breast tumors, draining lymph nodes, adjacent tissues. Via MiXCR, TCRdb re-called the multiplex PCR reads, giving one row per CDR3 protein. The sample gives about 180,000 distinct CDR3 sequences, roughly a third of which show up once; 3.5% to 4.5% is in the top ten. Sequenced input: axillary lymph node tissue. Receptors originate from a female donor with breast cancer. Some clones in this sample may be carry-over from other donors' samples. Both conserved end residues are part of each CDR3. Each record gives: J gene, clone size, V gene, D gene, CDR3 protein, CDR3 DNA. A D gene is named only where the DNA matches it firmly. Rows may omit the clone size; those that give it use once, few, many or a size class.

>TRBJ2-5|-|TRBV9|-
CASSFELKETLYF
TGTGCCAGCAGCTTCGAACTCAAAGAGACCCTGTACTTC
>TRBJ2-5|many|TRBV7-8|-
CASSLIVETQYF
TGTGCCAGCAGTCTGATTGTGGAGACCCAGTACTTC
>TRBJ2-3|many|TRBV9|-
CASSVERNSDTQYF
TGTGCCAGCAGCGTGGAGCGGAACTCTGATACGCAGTATTTT
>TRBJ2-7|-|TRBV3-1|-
CASSQRGFGEQYF
TGTGCCAGCAGCCAACGAGGCTTCGGCGAGCAGTACTTC
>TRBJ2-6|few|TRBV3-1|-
CASSYSGLSGANVLTF
TGTGCCAGCAGCTACAGCGGGCTCTCTGGGGCCAACGTCCTGACTTTC
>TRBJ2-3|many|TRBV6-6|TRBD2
CASSPPNRLASDTQYF
TGTGCCAGCAGTCCTCCGAACCGACTAGCCTCAGATACGCAGTATTTT
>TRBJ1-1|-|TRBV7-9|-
CASSPSDSWMTEAFF
TGTGCCAGCAGCCCTTCGGACAGTTGGATGACTGAAGCTTTCTTT
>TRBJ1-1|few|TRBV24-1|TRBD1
CATRDRGNTEAFF
TGTGCCACAAGAGACAGGGGGAACACTGAAGCTTTCTTT
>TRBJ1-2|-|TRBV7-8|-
CASSQRDRSYGYTF
TGTGCCAGCAGCCAAAGGGACCGAAGCTATGGCTACACCTTC
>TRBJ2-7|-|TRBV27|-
CASSEGSGVYYEQYF
TGTGCCAGCAGCGAGGGGAGCGGCGTATACTACGAGCAGTACTTC
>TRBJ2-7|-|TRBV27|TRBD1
CASWDRAPYEQYF
TGTGCCAGCTGGGACAGGGCCCCCTACGAGCAGTACTTC
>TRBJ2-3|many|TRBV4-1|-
CASSQVALGGGSTDTQYF
TGCGCCAGCAGCCAAGTCGCCCTGGGGGGAGGTAGCACAGATACGCAGTATTTT
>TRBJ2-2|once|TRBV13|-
CASRGVSGELFF
TGTGCCAGCAGGGGGGTGTCCGGGGAGCTGTTTTTT
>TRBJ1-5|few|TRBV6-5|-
CASSHSRADNQPQHF
TGTGCCAGCAGTCACTCTCGGGCTGACAATCAGCCCCAGCATTTT
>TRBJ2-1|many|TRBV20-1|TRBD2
CSAVDFGTSANNEQFF
TGCAGTGCCGTGGACTTCGGGACTAGCGCTAACAATGAGCAGTTCTTC
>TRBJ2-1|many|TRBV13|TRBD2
CASSPGLAGGDYNEQFF
TGTGCCAGCAGCCCCGGACTAGCGGGAGGGGATTACAATGAGCAGTTCTTC
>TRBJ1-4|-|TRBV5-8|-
CAIPKGIHSATYEQYFGPNEKLFF
-
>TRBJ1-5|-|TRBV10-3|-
CAISRDTNYEPQHF
TGTGCCATCAGCCGGGACACGAACTACGAGCCCCAGCATTTT
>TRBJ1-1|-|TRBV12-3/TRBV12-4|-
CASRVMIGEAFF
TGTGCCAGCAGGGTAATGATCGGTGAAGCTTTCTTT
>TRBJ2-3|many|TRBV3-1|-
CASSQDNPGGTDTQYF
TGTGCCAGCAGCCAAGACAATCCAGGGGGCACAGATACGCAGTATTTT
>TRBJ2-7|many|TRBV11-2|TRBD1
CASRDRGLNEQYF
TGTGCCAGCCGGGACAGGGGGCTTAACGAGCAGTACTTC
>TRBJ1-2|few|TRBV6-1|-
CASSGGGGGALGYTF
TGTGCCAGCAGTGGCGGGGGCGGGGGGGCGCTTGGCTACACCTTC
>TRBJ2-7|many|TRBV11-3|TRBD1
CASSLRGTGGHEQYF
TGTGCCAGCAGCTTACGGGGGACAGGGGGCCACGAGCAGTACTTC
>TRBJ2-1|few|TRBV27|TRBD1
CASSLGTGLYNEQFF
TGTGCCAGCAGTTTAGGGACAGGGCTTTACAATGAGCAGTTCTTC
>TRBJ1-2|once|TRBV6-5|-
CASSNERTNYGYTF
TGTGCCAGCAGTAACGAGAGAACTAACTATGGCTACACCTTC
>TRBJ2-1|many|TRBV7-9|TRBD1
CASSLQTGQGQFF
TGTGCCAGCAGCTTACAAACGGGACAGGGACAGTTCTTC
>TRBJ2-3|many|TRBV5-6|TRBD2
CASSFTKGLAGTDTQYF
TGTGCCAGCAGCTTTACCAAGGGACTAGCGGGAACAGATACGCAGTATTTT
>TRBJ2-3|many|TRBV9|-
CASSRLVGGPDTQYF
TGTGCCAGCAGCCGGTTAGTAGGAGGCCCAGATACGCAGTATTTT
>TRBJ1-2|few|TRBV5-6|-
CASRYLSALYTF
TGTGCCAGTAGATACCTGTCAGCCCTCTACACCTTC
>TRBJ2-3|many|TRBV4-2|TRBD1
CASSLISGQDTDTQYF
TGTGCCAGCAGCCTCATATCTGGACAGGACACAGATACGCAGTATTTT
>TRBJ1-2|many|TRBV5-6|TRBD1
CASSQVTGGRGYTF
TGTGCCAGCAGTCAAGTCACAGGGGGCCGAGGCTACACCTTC
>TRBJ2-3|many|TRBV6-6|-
CASSLLALSTDTQYF
TGTGCCAGCAGTTTATTAGCTTTGAGCACAGATACGCAGTATTTT
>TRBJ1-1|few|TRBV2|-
CASSENGRVNTEAFF
TGTGCCAGCAGTGAAAATGGGAGGGTGAACACTGAAGCTTTCTTT
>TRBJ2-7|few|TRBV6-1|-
CASSRAVEQYF
TGTGCCAGCAGTCGAGCGGTCGAGCAGTACTTC
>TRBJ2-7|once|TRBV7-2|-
CATSILAYSYGEQYF
TGTGCCACCAGCATATTGGCTTACTCCTACGGCGAGCAGTACTTC
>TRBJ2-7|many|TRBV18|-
CASSTGRNYEQYF
TGTGCCAGCTCGACAGGACGGAACTACGAGCAGTACTTC
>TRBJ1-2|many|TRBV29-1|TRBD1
CSVGEGAGGQGSGYTF
TGCAGCGTTGGTGAAGGGGCGGGAGGACAGGGCTCTGGCTACACCTTC
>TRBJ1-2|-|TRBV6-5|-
CASSPVPGTGYTF
TGTGCCAGCAGCCCTGTGCCGGGAACCGGCTACACCTTC
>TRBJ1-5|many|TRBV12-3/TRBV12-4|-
CASSQNRNQPQHF
TGTGCCAGCAGTCAGAATAGGAATCAGCCCCAGCATTTT
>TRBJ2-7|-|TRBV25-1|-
CASSYAGAYEQYF
TGTGCCAGCAGTTACGCAGGTGCCTACGAGCAGTACTTC
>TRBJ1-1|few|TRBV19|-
CASSIWGRFETEAFF
TGTGCCAGTAGTATTTGGGGGCGCTTTGAGACTGAAGCTTTCTTT
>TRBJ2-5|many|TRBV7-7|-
CASSRTGTWQETQYF
TGTGCTAGCAGTCGTACCGGGACTTGGCAAGAGACCCAGTACTTC
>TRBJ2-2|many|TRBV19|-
CASRQITGSGELFF
TGTGCCAGTAGACAAATAACGGGTTCCGGGGAGCTGTTTTTT
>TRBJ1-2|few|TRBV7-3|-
CASSARDGKTYGYPF
TGTGCCAGCAGCGCTCGGGACGGTAAAACTTATGGCTACCCCTTC
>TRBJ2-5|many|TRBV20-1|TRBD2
CSAMGGGQETQYF
TGCAGTGCTATGGGCGGGGGCCAAGAGACCCAGTACTTC
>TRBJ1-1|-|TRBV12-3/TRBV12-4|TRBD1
CASSPPGQGAGEAFF
TGTGCCAGCAGTCCTCCGGGACAGGGGGCTGGTGAAGCTTTCTTT
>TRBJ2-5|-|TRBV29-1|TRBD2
CSAEGGRLETQYF
TGCAGCGCCGAGGGCGGGAGGTTAGAGACCCAGTACTTC
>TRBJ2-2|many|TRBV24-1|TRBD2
CATSVTSGRNTGELFF
TGTGCCACCAGTGTTACTAGCGGGAGGAACACCGGGGAGCTGTTTTTT
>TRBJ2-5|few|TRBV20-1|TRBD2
CSALSTSGGEETQYF
TGCAGTGCTTTGTCGACTAGCGGGGGGGAAGAGACCCAGTACTTC
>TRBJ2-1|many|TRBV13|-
CASSLGISLDEQFF
TGTGCCAGCAGCTTAGGGATTAGCCTGGATGAGCAGTTCTTC
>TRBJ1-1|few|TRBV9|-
CASSVEGRDNTEAFF
TGTGCCAGCAGCGTAGAGGGCAGGGACAACACTGAAGCTTTCTTT
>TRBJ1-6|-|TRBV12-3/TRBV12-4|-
CASRGGNDQPLHF
TGTGCCAGCAGGGGGGGTAATGATCAGCCCCTCCACTTT
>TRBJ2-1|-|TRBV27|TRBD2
CASSPRASGFSSYNEQFF
TGTGCCAGCAGTCCACGGGCTAGCGGGTTTAGCTCCTACAATGAGCAGTTCTTC
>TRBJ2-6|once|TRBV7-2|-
CASSLKVGGNVLTF
TGTGCCAGCAGCTTAAAAGTGGGGGGCAACGTCCTGACTTTC
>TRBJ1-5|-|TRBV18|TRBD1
CASSPLPQGGQPQHF
TGTGCCAGCTCACCACTTCCCCAGGGGGGTCAGCCCCAGCATTTT
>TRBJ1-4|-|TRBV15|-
CATSREGNEKLFF
TGTGCCACCAGCAGAGAAGGGAACGAGAAACTGTTTTTT
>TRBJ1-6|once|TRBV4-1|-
CASSLNSSYNSPLHF
TGCGCCAGCAGCTTAAATAGCTCCTATAATTCACCCCTCCACTTT